A single T cell receptor (beta chain) is shown here with its context. The specificity of this receptor is unknown. No qualities accompany the bases; no much larger clone lies one base away. For TCRbeta CDR3 sequencing, genomic DNA was extracted from sorted cells using the QIAGEN DNeasy Blood and Tissue Kit. High-throughput TCRbeta CDR3 sequencing, including PCR amplification with bias correction and internal controls, was performed commercially through immunoSEQ. The study's processing was this. Unique productive TCRbeta sequences were defined by CDR3 nucleotide sequence where primers matched, otherwise by CDR3 amino acid sequence with Vbeta and Jbeta genes. To correct sorting error, sequences shared between sorted populations at a frequency ratio of 2:1 or less were removed; the rest were assigned to the higher population. A sequence was defined as donor-reactive if the sequence was expanded at least 5-fold in CFSE-low cells compared with unstimulated cells and had a frequency of at least 0.01% in CFSE-low cells. Repertoire divergence was quantified by Jensen-Shannon divergence using the top 100 TCRbeta sequences ranked by frequency. When a sample had multiple sequencing runs, each run was corrected for sorting error separately and the runs were then pooled. Imported from immuneACCESS, the table was reduced by TCRdb to in-frame sequences with V and J called. These copies leave out some clones; in studies compared against another copy, an unresolved V gene accounts for under half, and the cause of the remainder is not known. V and J calls and clone size are those listed in that table; D and trimming were worked out from the DNA. The sample table lists 90,000 to 150,000 clones, 92% of them with a count of one. Around 0.6% of the sample comes from the top ten.

Thawed PBMCs were FACS-sorted into unstimulated Tregs (CD4+CD25+CD127-), CD4+ non-Tregs (CD4+CD25-), CD4 cells and CD8 cells. Blood from healthy controls was obtained either from healthy volunteers or as purchased buffy coats. Healthy control blood was processed to PBMCs by Ficoll density gradient and cryopreserved, and patient PBMCs were collected before and after transplant. Cut back by 0 bases and 2 bases, the V and J ends lie 9 bases apart. The CDR3 runs 15 amino acids, cysteine and phenylalanine included. The only DNA kept is the CDR3, 45 bases in frame from the first base. CDR1 is given as MGHRA and CDR2 as YSYEKL, both from the germline V gene. The data are from a study of Tregs in tolerant kidney transplant recipients (dated by TCRdb to about 2019). Study-level background: The study applied TCRbeta sequencing to find donor-specific regulatory T cells before combined kidney and bone marrow transplantation and then followed those same cells after transplant. TCRbeta repertoire sequencing was used in 3 healthy controls to compare several ways of expanding Tregs specific for an allogeneic donor.

Findings and caveats that apply to the study as a whole: The study was constrained by small patient numbers, and validation of the findings is required in larger populations and under other immunosuppression protocols. Biological reproducibility was not directly addressed, though technical replication error appeared minimal. Expanding Tregs with activated donor B cells appeared to identify the most biologically relevant and donor-specific TCRbeta repertoire.

The clonotype was recovered from a human donor in good health. Material for sequencing was CD4+ T cells from blood. The sequence is built from TRBV4-1 and TRBJ2-3, with the D segment identity uncertain. The nucleotide sequence reads as follows: TGCGCCAGCAGCCAAGATCTGACCTACACAGATACGCAGTATTTT. Translated, it reads CASSQDLTYTDTQYF.